The T cell receptor beta chain under discussion was sequenced for a study of T cell responses to AZD1222 COVID-19 vaccine. Study results and caveats: The study sampled repertoires only after the peak T cell response. Regions 160-218 and 743-854 held dominance among vaccine-associated CD4 TCRs, which spanned spike. Possibly, clonal diversity was underestimated; donors were largely white British and included more females.

The protocol was immunoSEQ multiplex PCR, while the TCRdb copy is restricted to in-frame clones and leaves out a portion. The repertoire holds about 100,000 clones, with around 89% as singletons. Points on this clone: Antigen unknown.

Sequenced material: peripheral blood, taken on day 0 of AZD1222 vaccination. This clonotype was sampled from an adult in good health.

The DNA for the CDR3 is TGTGCCAGCAGCTTGGAGCCTTCCTCCTACGAGCAGTACTTC. Its translation: CASSLEPSSYEQYF. The genes are TRBV5-4 and TRBJ2-7; D is uncertain. V gave up 0 bases and J gave up 0 bases, with 7 bases separating them. CDR1 is SGHNT, CDR2 YYREEE, per germline (reference sequence). This CDR3 has 14 amino acids. The full variable domain, rest sourced from reference TRBV5-4 and TRBJ2-7, is ETGVTQSPTHLIKTRGQQVTLRCSSQSGHNTVSWYQQALGQGPQFIFQYYREEENGRGNFPPRFSGLQFPNYSSELNVNALELDDSALYLCASSLEPSSYEQYFGPGTRLTVT.